This paragraph covers one T cell receptor beta chain sequence. Its antigen remains unknown. Unique molecular identifiers featured in how the TCRbeta library was prepared. TCRdb passed the PCR reads through MiXCR, listing each CDR3 protein once. Among 400,000 to 450,000 distinct CDR3 sequences listed, around two fifths were seen once. This CDR3 is built from 18 residues. The ends lost 5 bases at V and 0 bases at J; junction bases unmatched: 11. Germline V gene data show CDR1 as DFQATT and CDR2 as SNEGSKA (reference sequence). The record originates from a study of T-cell reconstitution after alpha-beta-depleted transplantation in children. Study-level results: High day-60 TCRbeta diversity in some patients came from surviving recipient T cells and thymic progenitors. There were reportedly several hundred expanded graft clones from which alpha-beta T cells came about two months after transplant. Among T cells one year after transplant, newly produced cells accounted for most counts and diversity.

This clonotype originated in a girl aged 2 to 9 with aplastic anemia, due to receive a stem cell transplant. The specimen comprised PBMCs, sampled before TCRalphabeta/CD19-depleted stem cell transplant. This sequence joins TRBV20-1 and TRBJ1-5; 12 bases are a match to TRBD1. The CDR3 sequence: CSAVPGTGGEGSNQPQHF. In DNA, the CDR3 is TGCAGTGCTGTTCCCGGGACAGGGGGCGAGGGTAGCAATCAGCCCCAGCATTTT.